Listed below are T cell receptor beta chains from one sample, sequenced in a study of blood T cell repertoires in COVID-19. TCRdb keeps only in-frame clones here, not all; method: immunoSEQ multiplex PCR. This table has around 110,000 clones, roughly four fifths appearing once. Source material: peripheral blood. The source is a man aged 65 to 79 with active or convalescent COVID-19. Each CDR3 is given with its conserved first and last residue. Each record gives: clone size, J gene, V gene, D gene, CDR3 DNA, CDR3 protein. A D gene is named only where the DNA matches it firmly. Part of the rows lack a size; the others show once, few, many or a class for expanded clones.

>.|TRBJ2-5|TRBV7-8|TRBD2
TGTGCCAGCATTGAAGCCGGGGGGGTAACCCAGTACTTC
CASIEAGGVTQYF
>.|TRBJ1-5|TRBV29-1|.
TGCAGCGTTGCGCAGAACAATCAGCCCCAGCATTTT
CSVAQNNQPQHF
>.|TRBJ2-3|TRBV28|.
TGTGCCAGCAGTTTCTTAACCCAGCGGGTCACAGATACGCAGTATTTT
CASSFLTQRVTDTQYF
>.|TRBJ2-7|TRBV21-1|.
TGTGCCAGCAGCAAAGGTTACAGGGAGAGCTACGAGCAGTACTTC
CASSKGYRESYEQYF
>few|TRBJ2-1|TRBV12-5|.
TGTGCTAGTGGTTTCGGCGACAGGCCCTACAATGAGCAGTTCTTC
CASGFGDRPYNEQFF
>.|TRBJ1-1|TRBV30|TRBD1
TGTGCCTGGAGTGTCCGACAGGGGGCATGGACTGAAGCTTTCTTT
CAWSVRQGAWTEAFF
>.|TRBJ2-2|TRBV4-1|TRBD2
TGCGCCAGCGCCCGGGGGGGCGGGCGTGTCGGGGAGCTGTTTTTT
CASARGGGRVGELFF
>.|TRBJ2-5|TRBV7-2|.
TGTGCCAGCAGCTTAGTTGGCTCACCAAGGGGGGAGACCCAGTACTTC
CASSLVGSPRGETQYF
>few|TRBJ1-6|TRBV30|.
TGTGCCTGGACCAAACAGGGTTCACGCTCACCCCTCCACTTT
CAWTKQGSRSPLHF
>once|TRBJ1-2|TRBV11-2|.
TGTGCCAGCAGCTTAGATAGGACACCGATTTTAAACACCTTC
CASSLDRTPILNTF
>.|TRBJ1-4|TRBV7-9|TRBD1
TGTGCCAGCAGCCGGAGTGCCAGGGGGAGTGAAAAACTGTTTTTT
CASSRSARGSEKLFF
>.|TRBJ1-2|TRBV5-4|.
TGTGCCAGCAGTCACAGGTCTCAGGGATATGGCTACACCTTC
CASSHRSQGYGYTF
>.|TRBJ2-3|TRBV12-5|.
TGTGCTAGTGGTTTGACCCACTCCCCGGGACATACTGGCACAGATACGCAGTATTTT
CASGLTHSPGHTGTDTQYF
>.|TRBJ2-3|TRBV27|TRBD2
TGTGCCAGCAGTATTCCCGGGACTAGCGCTACAGATACGCAGTATTTT
CASSIPGTSATDTQYF
>.|TRBJ2-7|TRBV11-3|.
TGTGCCAGCAGCTTATTCACCAGGGATGGCGAGCAGTACTTC
CASSLFTRDGEQYF
>.|TRBJ2-3|TRBV5-4|TRBD2
TGTGCCTGGAAGCGGGATAGCACAGATACGCAGTATTTT
CAWKRDSTDTQYF
>.|TRBJ1-5|TRBV7-2|.
TGTGCCAGCAGCCCGAGAACAGGCCCCAATCAGCCCCAGCATTTT
CASSPRTGPNQPQHF
>.|TRBJ2-5|TRBV19|TRBD2
TGTGCCAGTAGTATACTAGCGGGAGGGCCCGAGACCCAGTACTTC
CASSILAGGPETQYF
>.|TRBJ1-5|TRBV18|TRBD1
TGTGCCAGCTCATCAGGGGGAAGCAATCAGCCCCAGCATTTT
CASSSGGSNQPQHF
>.|TRBJ2-3|TRBV29-1|.
TGCAGCGTTGTCTTTTTCTCCGGGGGCACAGATACGCAGTATTTT
CSVVFFSGGTDTQYF
>few|TRBJ1-1|TRBV19|.
TGTGCCTCAAGGGGGTTGGGGGATGGCGTAGAAGCTTTCTTT
CASRGLGDGVEAFF
>.|TRBJ1-1|TRBV18|.
TGTGCCAGCTCAACCGGGGGCACTGAAGCTTTCTTT
CASSTGGTEAFF